These T cell receptor beta chains were read from a single sample in a study of tumor and adjacent non-tumor tissue in lung cancer. TCRdb re-called the multiplex PCR reads with MiXCR, one entry per CDR3 protein. The table includes 60,000 to 85,000 distinct CDR3 sequences, under 80% detected once. The material sequenced was lung tumor tissue. The receptors come from a woman aged 50 to 60 with non-small cell lung cancer. Each CDR3 is given with its conserved first and last residue. The order of the fields is clone size, J gene, D gene, V gene, CDR3 DNA, CDR3 protein. The D gene is left open where the match is weak. A row's size may be missing; if present it is once, few, many or a size class.

-	TRBJ1-2	-	TRBV29-1	TGCAGCGCCTCGGTCATGGAGGGGATGTATGGCTACACTTTC	CSASVMEGMYGYTF
few	TRBJ2-5	-	TRBV7-9	TGTGCCAGCAGCTTAAGTTGGGTCCCAGAGACCCAGTACTTC	CASSLSWVPETQYF
-	TRBJ2-5	TRBD1	TRBV20-1	TGCAGTGCTAGAGATCGGAGCAGGGGGATGGTGGCCCAGTACTTC	CSARDRSRGMVAQYF
once	TRBJ2-5	-	TRBV12-3/TRBV12-4	TGTGCCAGCAGGGCCCCGGGATCCCAAGAGACTCAGTGCTTC	CASRAPGSQETQCF
-	TRBJ2-3	TRBD2	TRBV10-1	TGCGCCAGCAGCCCCAGCGGGAAGGTAGTAGATACGCAGTATTTT	CASSPSGKVVDTQYF
-	TRBJ2-3	-	TRBV11-2	TGTGCCAGCAGCTTAGGCTCGGTAGTAGATACACAGTATTTT	CASSLGSVVDTQYF
-	TRBJ2-5	TRBD2	TRBV6-6	TGTGCCAGCAGTCCTACTAGCGGAGAGATCCAATACTTC	CASSPTSGEIQYF
-	TRBJ2-1	-	TRBV12-3/TRBV12-4	TGTGCCAGAAGTTTATCCCATGATCAGTTCTTC	CARSLSHDQFF
-	TRBJ2-1	TRBD2	TRBV28	TGTGCCAGCAGTTCGAGGACTAGCGACAATGAGCAGTTATTC	CASSSRTSDNEQLF
-	TRBJ1-1	-	TRBV5-1	TGCACCAGCAGCTTGGATGAAGGGTGGGGGGCGTTGGTTACTGAAGTTTTCTTT	CTSSLDEGWGALVTEVFF
-	TRBJ1-5	TRBD1	TRBV4-1	TGTGCCAGCAGCCAAACGGGACAGGCGAATCATCCCCAGCATTTT	CASSQTGQANHPQHF
-	TRBJ2-5	TRBD2	TRBV29-1	TGCAGTGCCGTCCCACCTTGGACTAGCAGAGAGATCCAGTACTTC	CSAVPPWTSREIQYF
-	TRBJ2-1	TRBD2	TRBV6-1	TGTGCCAGCAGTGAACTGGGGGGGAGCGCCTACAAAGAGCAGTTCTTC	CASSELGGSAYKEQFF
-	TRBJ1-2	-	TRBV6-2/TRBV6-3	TGTGCCAGCAGTTACCTACGGGGCGAGTCTAATGGCTACACCTTC	CASSYLRGESNGYTF
-	TRBJ1-2	-	TRBV12-3/TRBV12-4	TGTGCCAGCACTTTCGACGACTATGGCTACACTTTC	CASTFDDYGYTF
-	TRBJ2-1	-	TRBV6-1	TGTGTCAGCAGTACGTATGGGTATGAGCAATTCTTC	CVSSTYGYEQFF
many	TRBJ1-2	-	TRBV5-6	TGTGCCAGCAGTATTTCCGGCAGTAATCCGTATGGCTACACCTTC	CASSISGSNPYGYTF
-	TRBJ1-1	TRBD1	TRBV6-1	TGTGCCAGCAGTTGGACAGGGAAGGCCGTAGCTTTCTTT	CASSWTGKAVAFF
-	TRBJ1-5	-	TRBV11-2	TGTGCCAGTAGCTTCGAAGACAGAGGTTCCCAGCCTCAGCATTTT	CASSFEDRGSQPQHF
once	TRBJ1-2	-	TRBV28	TGCGCCAGCAGTTTAATGGGGGCCTGGGACTATGGGTACACCTTC	CASSLMGAWDYGYTF
-	TRBJ2-1	-	TRBV20-1	TGCAGTACTGGGATAAATAGGGGGAGCTTTGTGTTCTTC	CSTGINRGSFVFF
-	TRBJ2-3	TRBD2	TRBV4-2	TGTGCCAGCAACCAGGACGGACAAGCGGGATTAGATACGCAGTATTTT	CASNQDGQAGLDTQYF
-	TRBJ2-1	-	TRBV6-5	TGTGCCAGCAGTTACGGCGGGACAGTCTACAATGAGCAGTTATTC	CASSYGGTVYNEQLF
-	TRBJ2-5	-	TRBV6-5	TGTGCCAGCAGTTTCTCTAGGGGGCAAGAGACCCAGTACTTC	CASSFSRGQETQYF
many	TRBJ2-7	-	TRBV5-1	TGCGCCAGCAGGAGACTAGACGGACCCTCCTACGAGCAGTACTTC	CASRRLDGPSYEQYF
-	TRBJ2-7	TRBD2	TRBV4-2	TGTGCCAGCAGCCAAGAAGGACTAGTGGGAGAAGACCGCTACTGGCAGTACTTC	CASSQEGLVGEDRYWQYF
-	TRBJ2-3	TRBD2	TRBV6-1	TGTGTCAGCAGTGGGAGTCTAGCGGGTAGCACATATACGCAGTATTTT	CVSSGSLAGSTYTQYF
once	TRBJ2-3	-	TRBV6-2/TRBV6-3	TGTGCCAATAGTTCAATATACACAGATACGCAGTATTTT	CANSSIYTDTQYF
-	TRBJ2-7	TRBD2	TRBV4-2	TGTGCCAGCAGCCTAGAAGGACTAGCGGGAGAAGACTGCTACGAGCAATACTTC	CASSLEGLAGEDCYEQYF
-	TRBJ2-3	TRBD2	TRBV5-8	TGTGCCAGCAGCTTGATGCCTAGCGGGAGGGCCGCAGATATGCAGTATTTT	CASSLMPSGRAADMQYF
-	TRBJ2-5	-	TRBV11-2	TGTACCAGCAGCTTAAACGGAGCTCAAGAGATCCAGTACTTC	CTSSLNGAQEIQYF
few	TRBJ2-1	-	TRBV6-1	TGTGCCAGCAGTGGAGTATCGGGAAGTAATGAGCAGTTCTTC	CASSGVSGSNEQFF
-	TRBJ1-5	-	TRBV6-1	TGTGCCAGCATTGAAAGGGTCTCCAGGGAGGACCAGTCCCAGCATTTT	CASIERVSREDQSQHF
-	TRBJ2-5	TRBD2	TRBV4-1	TGCGCCAGCAGCCAAGAAGGACTTGGAACGGGACTAGCGGGGGTAATCCGTGAAGAGACCCAGTACTTC	CASSQEGLGTGLAGVIREETQYF
many	TRBJ2-7	TRBD2	TRBV20-1	TGCAGTGCTAGAGAACAACTAGCGGGAACCTACGAGCAGTACTTC	CSAREQLAGTYEQYF
-	TRBJ2-7	TRBD1	TRBV7-8	TGTGCCAACAGCCCTAGATGCGGACAGGGAACCTACGAGCAGTACTTC	CANSPRCGQGTYEQYF
-	TRBJ2-7	TRBD1	TRBV12-3/TRBV12-4	TGTGCCAGCAGTTTAAGACTTAGGACAGGGAGACACGAGCAGTACTTC	CASSLRLRTGRHEQYF
-	TRBJ2-5	-	TRBV29-1	TGCAGCGTTGGACAAGGGGTTGGAGCCCAGTACTTC	CSVGQGVGAQYF
many	TRBJ2-3	-	TRBV10-3	TGTGCCATCAGTGAGCCCAAGGGAGATACGCAGTATTTT	CAISEPKGDTQYF
-	TRBJ2-5	-	TRBV11-2	TGTGCCAGCAGCCCCGAGGTGGGTGCCCAAGAGACCCAGTACTTC	CASSPEVGAQETQYF
-	TRBJ1-2	-	TRBV11-2	TGTGCCAGCAGCTTAGAGGGGGCCAGTGGCGGTGGCTACACCTTC	CASSLEGASGGGYTF
-	TRBJ1-1	-	TRBV12-3/TRBV12-4	TGTGCCAGCTCAGTCCGGGGTGTTTCTGAAGCTTTCTTT	CASSVRGVSEAFF
-	TRBJ2-3	-	TRBV11-2	TGTGTCATGGTGGGACCAGATACGCAGTATTTT	CVMVGPDTQYF
-	TRBJ2-3	-	TRBV6-1	TGTGCCAACAGTGAAGGAGTATCACTCCCCACAGATACACAGTATTTT	CANSEGVSLPTDTQYF
-	TRBJ2-5	TRBD2	TRBV10-2	TGCGCCACCCGAAAGAGCTTCGGGACTAGTGGGGTCCAAGAGACCCAGTACTTC	CATRKSFGTSGVQETQYF
-	TRBJ1-6	-	TRBV6-6	TGTGCCAGCAGTTATCCGGCTCAGAGGAATTCACCCCTCCACTTT	CASSYPAQRNSPLHF